The T cell receptor (beta chain) described here comes from a study of cytomegalovirus exposure and HLA in healthy donors. Findings and caveats of the study: Presence/absence analyses supposed approximately even sequencing depth among donors. A likely sequencing artifact accounted for one observed cluster of highly shared sequence variants. The study designated over 150 TCR beta chains cytomegalovirus-associated. Reports described diagnosis of cytomegalovirus status by the classifier as highly specific and sensitive.

As for this clone: Its antigen is still unknown.

Trimming at V came to 0 bases and at J to 2 bases, leaving 5 bases not matched to a gene. Germline assignment: CDR1 SGHVS and CDR2 FQNEAQ. The CDR3 spans 17 residues. The PCR was carried out with 60 Vbeta primers and 13 Jbeta primers. Assay used: immunoSEQ multiplex PCR; TCRdb lists only in-frame clones, some missing. The sample lists 150,000 to 200,000 clones, roughly 80% occurring once. Sequenced: PBMCs. The sequence was collected from a male donor in good health and CMV-seronegative. J is TRBJ2-3 and V is TRBV7-8; 10 nucleotides line up with TRBD2. CDR3 bases: TGTGCCAGCAGCTTAGCGCTAGCGGGAGCCATCACAGATACGCAGTATTTT. It yields the protein CASSLALAGAITDTQYF.